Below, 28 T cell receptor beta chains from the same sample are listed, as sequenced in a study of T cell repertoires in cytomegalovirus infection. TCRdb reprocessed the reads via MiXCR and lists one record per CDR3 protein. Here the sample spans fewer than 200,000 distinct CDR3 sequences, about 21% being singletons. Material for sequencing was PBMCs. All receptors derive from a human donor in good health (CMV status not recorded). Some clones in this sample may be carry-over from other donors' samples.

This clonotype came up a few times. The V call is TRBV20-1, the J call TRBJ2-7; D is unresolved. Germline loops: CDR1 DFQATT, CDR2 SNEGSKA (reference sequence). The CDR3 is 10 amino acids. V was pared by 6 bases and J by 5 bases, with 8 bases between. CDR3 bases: TGCAGTGCCCTTGAGGACGAGCAGTACTTC. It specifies CSALEDEQYF.

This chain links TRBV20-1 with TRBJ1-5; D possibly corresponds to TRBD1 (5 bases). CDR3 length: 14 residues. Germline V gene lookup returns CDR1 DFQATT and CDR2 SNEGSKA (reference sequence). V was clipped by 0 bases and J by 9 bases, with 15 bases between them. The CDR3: CSARDDSGGRPQHF. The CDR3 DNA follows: TGCAGTGCTAGAGATGACAGTGGAGGTCGGCCCCAGCATTTT.

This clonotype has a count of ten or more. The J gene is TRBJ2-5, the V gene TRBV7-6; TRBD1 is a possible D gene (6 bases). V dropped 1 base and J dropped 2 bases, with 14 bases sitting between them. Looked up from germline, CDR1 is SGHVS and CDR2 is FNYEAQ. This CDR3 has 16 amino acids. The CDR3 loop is CASSLEGRGQQETQYF. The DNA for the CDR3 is TGTGCCAGCAGCTTAGAGGGCAGGGGACAACAAGAGACCCAGTACTTC. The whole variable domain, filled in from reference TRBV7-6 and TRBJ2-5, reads GAGVSQSPRYKVTKRGQDVALRCDPISGHVSLYWYRQALGQGPEFLTYFNYEAQQDKSGLPNDRFSAERPEGSISTLTIQRTEQRDSAMYRCASSLEGRGQQETQYFGPGTRLLVL.

CDR3 DNA sequence: TGTGCCAGCAGCGTAGAGCGGAGCTCCTACAATGAGCAGTTCTTC. Protein sequence: CASSVERSSYNEQFF. The J gene is TRBJ2-1, the V gene TRBV9, with a possible D match to TRBD2 (5 bases). The CDR3 has 15 residues. Trimming took off 0 bases at V and 0 bases at J, with 7 bases between the two ends. Looked up from germline, CDR1 is SGDLS and CDR2 is YYNGEE. Using reference TRBV9 and TRBJ2-1 for the parts outside the CDR3, the full variable domain is DSGVTQTPKHLITATGQRVTLRCSPRSGDLSVYWYQQSLDQGLQFLIQYYNGEERAKGNILERFSAQQFPDLHSELNLSSLELGDSALYFCASSVERSSYNEQFFGPGTRLTVL.

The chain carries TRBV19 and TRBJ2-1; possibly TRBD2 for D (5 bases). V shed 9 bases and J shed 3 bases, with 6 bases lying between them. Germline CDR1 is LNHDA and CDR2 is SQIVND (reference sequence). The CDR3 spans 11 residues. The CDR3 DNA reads TGTGCCAGCGGAGGCTACAATGAGCAGTTCTTC. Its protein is CASGGYNEQFF.

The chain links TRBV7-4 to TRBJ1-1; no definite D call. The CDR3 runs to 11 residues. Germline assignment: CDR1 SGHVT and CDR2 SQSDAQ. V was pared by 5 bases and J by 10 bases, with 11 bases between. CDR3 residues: CASSGSLGAFF. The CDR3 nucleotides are TGTGCCAGCAGCGGGTCACTTGGAGCTTTCTTT.

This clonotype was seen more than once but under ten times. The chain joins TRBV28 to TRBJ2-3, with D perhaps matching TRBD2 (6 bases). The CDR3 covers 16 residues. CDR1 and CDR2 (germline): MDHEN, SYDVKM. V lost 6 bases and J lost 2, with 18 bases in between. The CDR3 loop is CASSPLSGTYTDTQYF. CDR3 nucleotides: TGTGCCAGCAGCCCTCTTTCCGGGACTTACACAGATACGCAGTATTTT.

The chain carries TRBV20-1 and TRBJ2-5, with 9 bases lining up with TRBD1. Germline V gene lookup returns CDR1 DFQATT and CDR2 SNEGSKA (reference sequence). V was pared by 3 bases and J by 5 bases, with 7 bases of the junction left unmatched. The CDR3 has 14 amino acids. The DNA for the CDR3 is TGCAGTGCTAGCCAGACAGGGGGATTGGAGACCCAGTACTTC. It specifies CSASQTGGLETQYF.

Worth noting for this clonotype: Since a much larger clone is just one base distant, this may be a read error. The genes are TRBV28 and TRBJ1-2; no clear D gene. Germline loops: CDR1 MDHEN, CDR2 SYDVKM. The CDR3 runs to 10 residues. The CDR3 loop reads CTSGNYGYTF. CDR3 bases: TGTACCAGCGGCAACTATGGCTACACCTTC.

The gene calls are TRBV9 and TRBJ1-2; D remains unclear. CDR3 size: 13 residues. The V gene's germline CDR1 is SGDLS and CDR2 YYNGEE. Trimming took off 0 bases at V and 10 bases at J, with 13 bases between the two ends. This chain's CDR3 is CASSVEAARDYTF. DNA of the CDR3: TGTGCCAGCAGCGTAGAGGCAGCCCGAGACTACACCTTC.

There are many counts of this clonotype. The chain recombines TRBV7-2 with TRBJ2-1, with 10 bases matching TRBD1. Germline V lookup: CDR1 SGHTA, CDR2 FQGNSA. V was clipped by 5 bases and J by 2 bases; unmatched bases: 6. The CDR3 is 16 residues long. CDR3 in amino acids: CASSVTGTGAYNEQFF. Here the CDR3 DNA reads TGTGCCAGCAGCGTTACCGGGACAGGGGCCTACAATGAGCAGTTCTTC.

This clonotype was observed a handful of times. The CDR3 nucleotides are TGTGCCAGCAGTTACTTGCGGGGGGGACTCTACAATGAGCAGTTCTTC. It encodes CASSYLRGGLYNEQFF. The chain has TRBV6-5 and TRBJ2-1; 9 nucleotides align to TRBD2. This CDR3 is built from 16 residues. Germline lookup yields CDR1 MNHEY and CDR2 SVGAGI. After removal of 1 base from V and 3 bases from J, the junction contained 4 bases not matched to a gene.

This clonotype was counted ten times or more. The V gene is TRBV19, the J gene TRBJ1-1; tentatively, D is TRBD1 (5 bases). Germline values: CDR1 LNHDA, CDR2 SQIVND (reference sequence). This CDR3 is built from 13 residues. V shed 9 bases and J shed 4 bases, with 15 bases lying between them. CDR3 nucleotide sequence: TGTGCCAGCAGCTTGGGACCCGGCACTGAAGCTTTCTTT. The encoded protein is CASSLGPGTEAFF.

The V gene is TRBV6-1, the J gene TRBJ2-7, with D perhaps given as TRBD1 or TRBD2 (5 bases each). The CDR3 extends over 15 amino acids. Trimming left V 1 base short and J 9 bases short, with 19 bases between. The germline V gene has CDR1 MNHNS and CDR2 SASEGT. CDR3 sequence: CASSEGGLGRSAQYF. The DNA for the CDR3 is TGTGCCAGCAGTGAAGGAGGGCTGGGGCGGAGTGCGCAGTACTTC.

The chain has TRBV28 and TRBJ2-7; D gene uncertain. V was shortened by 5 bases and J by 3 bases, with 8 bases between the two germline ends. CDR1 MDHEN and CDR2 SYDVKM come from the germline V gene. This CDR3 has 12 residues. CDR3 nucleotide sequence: TGTGCCAGCAGTGTACTTGACTACGAGCAGTACTTC. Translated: CASSVLDYEQYF.

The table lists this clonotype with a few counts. CDR3 coding DNA: TGCGCCAGCAGCCGACAGGGGGGAATGAACACTGAAGCTTTCTTT. Translated: CASSRQGGMNTEAFF. The chain has TRBV5-1 and TRBJ1-1; 9 bases fit TRBD1. CDR3 length: 15 residues. Germline V gene lookup returns CDR1 SGHRS and CDR2 YFSETQ. The J segment lost 0 bases and the V segment lost 4 bases, leaving 4 bases of the junction unmatched.

As DNA, the CDR3 is TGCAGTGCTAGACGCGGGGGTCCTCGAGATACGCAGTATTTT. Translation: CSARRGGPRDTQYF. The chain couples TRBV20-1 to TRBJ2-3; TRBD2 matches 7 bases. The CDR3 spans 14 residues. V lost 2 bases and J lost 5; bases outside the gene matches: 7. CDR1 DFQATT and CDR2 SNEGSKA come from the germline V gene (reference sequence).

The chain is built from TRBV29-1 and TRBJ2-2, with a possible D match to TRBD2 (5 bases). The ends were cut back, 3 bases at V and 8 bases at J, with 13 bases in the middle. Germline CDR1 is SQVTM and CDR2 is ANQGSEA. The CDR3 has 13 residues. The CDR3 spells CSVETLAGGELFF. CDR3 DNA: TGCAGCGTTGAGACGCTAGCCGGGGGGGAGCTGTTTTTT.

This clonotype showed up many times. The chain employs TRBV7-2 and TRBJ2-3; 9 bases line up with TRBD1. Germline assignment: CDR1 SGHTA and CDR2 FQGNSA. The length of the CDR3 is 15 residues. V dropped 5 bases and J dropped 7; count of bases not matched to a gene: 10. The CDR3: CASSSRTGAPHTQYF. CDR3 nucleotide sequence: TGTGCCAGCAGCAGCAGGACAGGGGCCCCGCATACGCAGTATTTT.

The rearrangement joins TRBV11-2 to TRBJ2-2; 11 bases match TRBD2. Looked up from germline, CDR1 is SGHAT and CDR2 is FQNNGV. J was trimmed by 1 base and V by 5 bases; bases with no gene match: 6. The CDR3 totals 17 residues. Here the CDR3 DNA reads TGTGCCAGCAGCCCCCTAGGACTAGCGGGGAACACCGGGGAGCTGTTTTTT. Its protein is CASSPLGLAGNTGELFF.

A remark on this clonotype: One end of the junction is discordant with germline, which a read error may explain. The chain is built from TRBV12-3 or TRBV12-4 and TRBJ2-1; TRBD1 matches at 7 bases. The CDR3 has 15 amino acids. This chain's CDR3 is CDSSPTGSSYNEQFF. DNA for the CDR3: TGTGACAGCAGCCCGACAGGGAGCTCCTACAATGAGCAGTTCTTC.

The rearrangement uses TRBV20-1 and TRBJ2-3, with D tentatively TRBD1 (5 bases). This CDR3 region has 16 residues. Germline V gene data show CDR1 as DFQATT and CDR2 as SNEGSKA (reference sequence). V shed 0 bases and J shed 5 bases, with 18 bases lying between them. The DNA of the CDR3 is TGCAGTGCTAGAGATGTGGCCAGGGTCGAAGGAGATACGCAGTATTTT. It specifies CSARDVARVEGDTQYF.

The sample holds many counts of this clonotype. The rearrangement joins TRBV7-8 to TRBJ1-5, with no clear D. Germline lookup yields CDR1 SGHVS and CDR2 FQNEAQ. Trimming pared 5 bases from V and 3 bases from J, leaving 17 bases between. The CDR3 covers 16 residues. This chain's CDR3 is CASSQTNSPTNQPQHF. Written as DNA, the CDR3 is TGTGCCAGCAGCCAAACGAACTCCCCCACCAATCAGCCCCAGCATTTT. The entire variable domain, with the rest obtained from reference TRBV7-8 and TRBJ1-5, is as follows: GAGVSQSPRYKVAKRGQDVALRCDPISGHVSLFWYQQALGQGPEFLTYFQNEAQLDKSGLPSDRFFAERPEGSVSTLKIQRTQQEDSAVYLCASSQTNSPTNQPQHFGDGTRLSIL.

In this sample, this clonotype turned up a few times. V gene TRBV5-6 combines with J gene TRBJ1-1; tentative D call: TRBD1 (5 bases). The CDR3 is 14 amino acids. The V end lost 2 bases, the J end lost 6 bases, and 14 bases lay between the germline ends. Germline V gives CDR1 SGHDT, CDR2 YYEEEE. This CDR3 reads CASSFGRVGPEAFF. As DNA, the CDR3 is TGTGCCAGCAGCTTCGGCAGGGTCGGACCTGAAGCTTTCTTT. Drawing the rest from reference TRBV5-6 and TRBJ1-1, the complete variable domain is DAGVTQSPTHLIKTRGQQVTLRCSPKSGHDTVSWYQQALGQGPQFIFQYYEEEERQRGNFPDRFSGHQFPNYSSELNVNALLLGDSALYLCASSFGRVGPEAFFGQGTRLTVV.

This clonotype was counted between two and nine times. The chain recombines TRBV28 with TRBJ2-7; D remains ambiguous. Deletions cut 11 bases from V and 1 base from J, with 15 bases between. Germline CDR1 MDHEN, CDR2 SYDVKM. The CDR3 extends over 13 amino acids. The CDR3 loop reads CAVPGPGSYEQYF. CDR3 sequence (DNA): TGTGCCGTCCCCGGTCCTGGATCCTACGAGCAGTACTTC.

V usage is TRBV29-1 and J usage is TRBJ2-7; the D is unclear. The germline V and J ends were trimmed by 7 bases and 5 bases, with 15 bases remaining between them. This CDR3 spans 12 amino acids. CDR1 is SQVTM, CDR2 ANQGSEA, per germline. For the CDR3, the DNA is TGCAGCGCCAAGAGCTTCAGCGACGAGCAGTACTTC. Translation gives CSAKSFSDEQYF.

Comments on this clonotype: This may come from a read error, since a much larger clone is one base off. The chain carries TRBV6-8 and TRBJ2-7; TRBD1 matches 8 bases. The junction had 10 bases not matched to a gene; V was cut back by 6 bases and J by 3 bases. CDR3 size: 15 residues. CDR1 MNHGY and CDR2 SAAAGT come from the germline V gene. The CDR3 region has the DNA TGTGCCAGCAGAAGAGGACAGGGTGATCTCTACGAGCAGTACTTC. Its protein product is CASRRGQGDLYEQYF.

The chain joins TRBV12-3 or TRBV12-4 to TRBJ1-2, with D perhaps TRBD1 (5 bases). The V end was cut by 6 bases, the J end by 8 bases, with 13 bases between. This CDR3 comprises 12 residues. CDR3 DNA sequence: TGTGCCAGCAGCTTCGACCGGGGCGGCTACACCTTC. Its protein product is CASSFDRGGYTF.